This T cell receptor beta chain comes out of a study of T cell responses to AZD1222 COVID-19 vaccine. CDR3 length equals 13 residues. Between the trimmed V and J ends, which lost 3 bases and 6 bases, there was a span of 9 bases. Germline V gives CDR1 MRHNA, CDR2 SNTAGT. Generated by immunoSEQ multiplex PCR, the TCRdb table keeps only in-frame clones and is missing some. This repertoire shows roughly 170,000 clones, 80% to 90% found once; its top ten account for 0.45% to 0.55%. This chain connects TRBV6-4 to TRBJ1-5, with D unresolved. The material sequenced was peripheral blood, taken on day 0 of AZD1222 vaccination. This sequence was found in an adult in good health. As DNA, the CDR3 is TGTGCCAGCAGTGAAGTGGAGGGTCAGCCCCAGCATTTT. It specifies CASSEVEGQPQHF.